The clone carrying this T cell receptor beta chain was counted a few times. Its matching antigen is unknown. This specimen belongs to a study of cytomegalovirus exposure and HLA in healthy donors. Trimming cost V 6 bases and J 0 bases; bases outside gene matches: 5. Per germline, CDR1 SGHRS and CDR2 YFSETQ. CDR3 length equals 14 residues. PCR amplification relied on 60 Vbeta primers (plus 13 Jbeta primers). Sequenced by immunoSEQ multiplex PCR; TCRdb stores in-frame clones only, minus some. The table lists 75,000 to 90,000 clones, less than 85% of them singletons. Findings and caveats of the study: The productive fraction for most TCR beta V segments was about 90% or about 30% in an earlier analysis.

This receptor was taken from a man aged 35-49 years in good health and CMV-seropositive. V gene TRBV5-1 combines with J gene TRBJ1-1; TRBD1 matches 7 bases. The source material was PBMCs. CDR3 protein: CASTPGTVNTEAFF. DNA of the CDR3: TGCGCCAGCACTCCCGGGACAGTGAACACTGAAGCTTTCTTT.